The present TCR beta chain was sequenced within a study of beta chain features in type 1 diabetes. The study's findings and limits: When Type 1 diabetes patients were examined, their TCRB CDR3s proved moderately but significantly shorter in all four CD4+ subsets.

The CDR3 has 15 residues. CDR1 and CDR2 from the germline V gene are MDHEN and SYDVKM. The V end was cut by 6 bases, the J end by 4 bases, with 15 bases between. TCRB transcripts that were expressed got sequenced, as all of the isolated RNA had been reverse transcribed. TCRdb's table, derived via immunoSEQ multiplex PCR, lists solely in-frame clones and lacks some. The sample includes approximately 170,000 clones, approximately 7.8% of them seen just once. On this clone itself: The antigen is undetermined.

The clonotype comes from a woman between 35 and 50 years old with type 1 diabetes. Sample: central memory CD4+ T cells from blood. The chain couples TRBV28 to TRBJ2-2; the D gene is possibly TRBD1 (5 bases). DNA of the CDR3: TGTGCCAGCAGGTGGGGCGTAGCAGGCACCGGGGAGCTGTTTTTT. Protein sequence: CASRWGVAGTGELFF.